A single sample gave rise to the 10 T cell receptor beta chains below, sequenced in a study of T cell repertoires in cytomegalovirus infection. Their specific antigens are unknown. TCRdb re-called the reads through MiXCR, storing one row per CDR3 protein. The table includes about 700,000 distinct CDR3 sequences, about 30% detected once. The sample consisted of cultured PBMCs, taken from culture after CMV antigen stimulation. All receptors derive from a human donor in good health (CMV status not recorded). Some clones in this sample may be carry-over from other donors' samples.

The V gene is TRBV6-5, the J gene TRBJ1-6; no definite D call. The CDR3 totals 14 residues. The germline V gene encodes CDR1 MNHEY and CDR2 SVGAGI. The V end was cut by 2 bases, the J end by 7 bases, with 9 bases between. In nucleotides, the CDR3 is TGTGCCAGCAGTTACCGGGCGGAAAATTCACCCCTCCACTTT. Translating it yields CASSYRAENSPLHF.

The rearrangement joins TRBV20-1 to TRBJ1-4; no clear D. The ends were cut back, 5 bases at V and 0 bases at J, with 7 bases in the middle. The CDR3 has 13 amino acids. CDR1 is DFQATT and CDR2 is SNEGSKA in the germline V gene (reference sequence). In nucleotides, the CDR3 is TGCAGTGCTTCCCATGCAACTAATGAAAAACTGTTTTTT. Translating it yields CSASHATNEKLFF.

This clonotype has just a few counts. The chain employs TRBV10-3 and TRBJ2-2; D is possibly TRBD2 (7 bases). The CDR3 loop spans 14 amino acids. The germline gives CDR1 ENHRY, CDR2 SYGVKD. Trimming took off 7 bases at V and 4 bases at J, with 13 bases between the two ends. This CDR3 is CAITGGRGTGELFF. DNA for the CDR3: TGTGCCATCACGGGGGGCCGGGGCACCGGGGAGCTGTTTTTT.

J is TRBJ1-2 and V is TRBV19; unclear D gene. The V end lost 8 bases, the J end lost 5 bases, and 12 bases lay between the germline ends. The CDR3 covers 12 residues. Per germline, CDR1 LNHDA and CDR2 SQIVND (reference sequence). This CDR3 reads CASGPTGYGYTF. CDR3 DNA: TGTGCCAGTGGACCAACGGGGTATGGCTACACCTTC.

J is TRBJ2-3 and V is TRBV2, with D hard to call. This CDR3 is built from 13 residues. The V gene's germline CDR1 is SNHLY and CDR2 FYNNEI. The V end lost 8 bases, the J end lost 4 bases, and 13 bases lay between the germline ends. DNA for the CDR3: TGTGCCAGCCAGAAAAGGTCGGCAGATACGCAGTATTTT. Its protein product is CASQKRSADTQYF.

In its sample, this clonotype was seen a few times. The chain employs TRBV12-3 or TRBV12-4 and TRBJ2-3; 9 positions agree with TRBD1. The CDR3 runs to 16 residues. The ends lost 10 bases at V and 3 bases at J; junction bases unmatched: 14. CDR3 DNA sequence: TGTGCCACGAAAAACCGGGACAGGGAGGGAACAGATACGCAGTATTTT. Its translation: CATKNRDREGTDTQYF.

This chain uses TRBV12-5 with TRBJ1-2; D unresolved. The CDR3 has 13 amino acids. V was cut by 2 bases and J by 4 bases, with 8 bases left in between. Germline V gene sequence: CDR1 LGHNT, CDR2 FRNRAP. The CDR3 DNA reads TGTGCTAGTGGTTTGTTCCGGGGCTATGGCTACACCTTC. It yields the protein CASGLFRGYGYTF. The full variable domain, completed using reference TRBV12-5 and TRBJ1-2, is DARVTQTPRHKVTEMGQEVTMRCQPILGHNTVFWYRQTMMQGLELLAYFRNRAPLDDSGMPKDRFSAEMPDATLATLKIQPSEPRDSAVYFCASGLFRGYGYTFGSGTRLTVV.

This clonotype was seen just once. V is TRBV20-1 and J is TRBJ2-1; 8 positions agree with TRBD2. The junction had 9 bases not matched to a gene; V was cut back by 6 bases and J by 8 bases. In germline, CDR1 is DFQATT, CDR2 SNEGSKA (reference sequence). CDR3 length: 13 residues. The CDR3 coding sequence is TGCAGTGCCCCGGGAGGGCCTAGAGATGAGCAGTTCTTC. This gives the protein CSAPGGPRDEQFF.

This clonotype was observed a few times. The J gene is TRBJ2-1, the V gene TRBV27; D call uncertain. V was trimmed by 5 bases and J by 8 bases, leaving 19 bases between them. CDR1 is MNHEY, CDR2 SMNVEV, per germline (reference sequence). CDR3 length: 15 amino acids. This CDR3 reads CASSLTPSRSHEQFF. The CDR3 coding sequence is TGTGCCAGCAGTCTGACACCAAGCCGGTCCCATGAGCAGTTCTTC.

The table lists this clonotype with a few counts. The rearrangement joins TRBV6-1 to TRBJ2-7; D is ambiguous. The CDR3 sequence is 13 residues long. The germline gives CDR1 MNHNS, CDR2 SASEGT. Trimming stripped 10 bases from V and 1 base from J, with 14 bases between. Here the CDR3 DNA reads TGTGCCACCGGGTACCGGGCATCCTACGAGCAGTACTTC. Amino acid sequence: CATGYRASYEQYF.